The clone carrying this T cell receptor beta chain was picked up many times. Its antigen is as yet unknown. The source of the sample is a study of CD8 T cells in ankylosing spondylitis. Trimming stripped 3 bases from V and 1 base from J, with 9 bases between. Per the germline V gene, CDR1 is GTSNPN and CDR2 is SVGIG (reference sequence). This CDR3 has 13 residues. As the method for making TCR beta libraries, quantitative 5'-RACE with molecular barcodes was used. TCRdb fed the 5' RACE reads into MiXCR, producing one record per CDR3 protein. Seen here are around 180,000 distinct CDR3 sequences, roughly 18% observed once, and the top ten hold 4.3%. Study-level results: Blood from ankylosing spondylitis patients appeared to carry a characteristic roughly 8-variant TCR beta motif. The authors found the disease-linked clones to be CD8+ and relatively rare in peripheral blood.

Sequencing input: blood, either unsorted or a sorted T cell fraction (not recorded which). The TCR sequence derives from a male donor aged 5 to 29 with ankylosing spondylitis or in good health (not recorded which). The chain has TRBV30 and TRBJ1-1; tentative D call: TRBD1 (5 bases). In DNA, the CDR3 is TGTGCCTGGAGGGGGAGGGGGAACACTGAAGCTTTCTTT. Encoded protein: CAWRGRGNTEAFF.